This T cell receptor beta chain was sequenced for a study of blood T cell repertoires in COVID-19. Study-level information: The United States, Italy and Spain supplied acute and convalescent COVID-19 samples. PBMCs, B-cell-depleted T cells, or T cells were the source of the cDNA or gDNA that made up the material.

The germline V gene has CDR1 SGHNT and CDR2 YENEEA. The V gene lost 3 bases and the J gene lost 10 bases, with 15 bases spanning the gap. This CDR3 contains 13 residues. Measured with immunoSEQ multiplex PCR; TCRdb has only the in-frame clones, and not every one. The profile shows about 230,000 clones, 65% to 90% of them singletons. The sequence came from a woman aged 40 to 50 who had recovered from COVID-19. The chain is built from TRBV11-3 and TRBJ1-1; D unclear. Sample: peripheral blood. The chain's CDR3 is CASSLRVDSRAFF. In DNA, the CDR3 is TGTGCCAGCAGCTTGCGAGTTGACTCAAGAGCTTTCTTT. The whole variable domain, filled in from reference TRBV11-3 and TRBJ1-1, reads EAGVVQSPRYKIIEKKQPVAFWCNPISGHNTLYWYLQNLGQGPELLIRYENEEAVDDSQLPKDRFSAERLKGVDSTLKIQPAELGDSAVYLCASSLRVDSRAFFGQGTRLTVV.